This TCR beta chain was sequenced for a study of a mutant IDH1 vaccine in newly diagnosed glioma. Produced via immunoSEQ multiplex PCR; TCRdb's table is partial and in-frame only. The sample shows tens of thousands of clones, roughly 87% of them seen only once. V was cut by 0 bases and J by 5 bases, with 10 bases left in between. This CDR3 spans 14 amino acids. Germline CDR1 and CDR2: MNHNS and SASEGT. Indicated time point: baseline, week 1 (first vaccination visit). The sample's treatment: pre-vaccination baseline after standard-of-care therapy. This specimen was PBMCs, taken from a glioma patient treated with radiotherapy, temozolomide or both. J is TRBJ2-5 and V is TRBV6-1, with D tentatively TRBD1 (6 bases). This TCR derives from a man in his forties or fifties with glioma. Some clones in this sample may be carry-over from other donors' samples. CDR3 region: CASSEARTAETQYF. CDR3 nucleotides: TGTGCCAGCAGTGAAGCCCGGACAGCCGAGACCCAGTACTTC.